The clone carrying this TCR beta chain has just a few counts. Antigen unknown. The sample is drawn from a study of identical twins. Notes on the study in general: For out-of-frame alpha sequences shared by twins, low generation probability was in excess.

V gave up 3 bases and J gave up 5 bases, with 9 bases separating them. Germline lookup yields CDR1 KGHSH and CDR2 LQKENI. This CDR3 is built from 13 residues. Via MiXCR, TCRdb re-called the 5' RACE reads, giving one row per CDR3 protein. This repertoire shows approximately 630,000 distinct CDR3 sequences, 7.1% found once; its top ten account for 1.6%. Another study also made use of these data, one on yellow fever vaccine responses in identical twins. From that report: On the reported evidence, twins' vaccine T cell responses seemed partly convergent and partly personalized.

This TCR was sampled from a woman younger than 30 in good health. The sequenced sample consisted of PBMCs. V gene TRBV18 combines with J gene TRBJ2-3; no clear D. The CDR3: CASSPGTQDTQYF. The CDR3 bases are TGTGCCAGCTCACCTGGCACTCAAGATACGCAGTATTTT.